This T cell receptor (beta chain) was identified in a study of T cell repertoires in cytomegalovirus infection. Whole-study context: An indication of both CMV infection and matching HLA type came from public TCR beta signatures.

A single record per CDR3 protein comes from TCRdb applying MiXCR to the reads. The sample lists about 310,000 distinct CDR3 sequences, 25% occurring once. In regard to this clonotype: Antigen unknown.

The CDR3 length is 15 residues. The V and J ends lost 7 bases and 1 base, in that order; junction bases with no gene match: 6. Looked up from germline, CDR1 is MDHEN and CDR2 is SYDVKM. Overall study results and limits: The cumulative frequency of public TCR beta families identified carriers of CMV plus the relevant HLA.

This sample comprised cultured PBMCs, obtained from culture after CMV antigen stimulation. The sequence was obtained from a human donor in good health (CMV status not recorded). Some clones in this sample may be carry-over from other donors' samples. This chain links TRBV28 with TRBJ2-2; 7 bases are a match to TRBD2. CDR3 in amino acids: CASTPGLQNTGELFF. The CDR3 coding sequence is TGTGCCAGCACCCCGGGACTACAGAACACCGGGGAGCTGTTTTTT.